This TCR beta chain was retrieved from a study of T-cell reconstitution after alpha-beta-depleted transplantation in children. CDR1 is MRHNA and CDR2 is SNTAGT in the germline V gene. The CDR3 covers 14 residues. Trimming removed 5 bases from V and 6 bases from J, with 14 bases in between. This clonotype was counted only a few times. Its antigen is still unknown. TCRbeta library construction was performed incorporating unique molecular identifiers. TCRdb ran MiXCR on the PCR reads and lists one entry per CDR3 protein. The sample contains some 600,000 distinct CDR3 sequences, approximately 12% of which appear only once. Findings and limits, study-wide: It was newly produced T cells that mostly accounted for T-cell counts and diversity one year after transplant. Several hundred expanded graft clones reportedly were the source of alpha-beta T cells about two months after transplant.

The clonotype originates from a male patient between 5 and 17 years old who had a stem cell transplant for acute myeloid leukemia, so the T cells may come from the graft donor. Sequencing was performed on PBMCs, mostly from graft donor cells, taken 360 days after TCRalphabeta/CD19-depleted stem cell transplant. This chain connects TRBV6-4 to TRBJ2-1, with D unresolved. CDR3 nucleotides: TGTGCCAGCAGTACCGTACTGGCTTCCAATGAGCAGTTCTTC. This translates into CASSTVLASNEQFF.